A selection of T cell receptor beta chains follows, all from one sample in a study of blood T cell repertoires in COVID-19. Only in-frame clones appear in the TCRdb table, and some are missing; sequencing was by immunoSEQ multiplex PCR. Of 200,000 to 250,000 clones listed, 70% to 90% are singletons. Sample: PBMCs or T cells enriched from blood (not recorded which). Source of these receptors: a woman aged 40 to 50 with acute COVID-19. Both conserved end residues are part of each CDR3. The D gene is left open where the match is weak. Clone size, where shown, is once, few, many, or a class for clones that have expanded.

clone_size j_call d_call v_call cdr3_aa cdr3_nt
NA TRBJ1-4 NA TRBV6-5 CASSSLLQGRNEKLFF TGTGCCAGCAGTTCTCTTCTACAGGGAAGAAATGAAAAACTGTTTTTT
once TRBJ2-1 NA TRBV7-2 CASSLYGSYNEQFF TGTGCCAGCAGCTTATACGGCTCCTACAATGAGCAGTTCTTC
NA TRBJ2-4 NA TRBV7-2 CASSLDYGAKNIQYF TGTGCCAGCAGCTTAGATTACGGAGCCAAAAACATTCAGTACTTC
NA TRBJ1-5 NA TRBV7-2 CASSLAEGSNQPQHF TGTGCCAGCAGCTTAGCGGAGGGGAGCAATCAGCCCCAGCATTTT
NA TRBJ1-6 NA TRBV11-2 CASSLDRGRDNSPLHF TGTGCCAGCAGCTTAGACAGGGGCAGGGATAATTCACCCCTCCACTTT
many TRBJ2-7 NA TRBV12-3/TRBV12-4 CASKLEYEQYF TGTGCCAGCAAGCTGGAGTACGAGCAGTACTTC
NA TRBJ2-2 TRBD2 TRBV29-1 CSVEDSGLAGVHANTGELFF TGCAGCGTTGAAGATAGCGGGCTAGCGGGAGTTCACGCGAACACCGGGGAGCTGTTTTTT
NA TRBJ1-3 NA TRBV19 CASSTDRSFGLISGNTIYF TGTGCCAGTAGTACAGACAGGTCCTTCGGACTTATCTCTGGAAACACCATATATTTT
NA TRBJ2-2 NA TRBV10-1 CASSFTQKGTGELFF TGCGCCAGCAGTTTCACACAAAAGGGGACCGGGGAGCTGTTTTTT
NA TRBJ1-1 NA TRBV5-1 CASSLGPREGVGAFF TGCGCCAGCAGCTTGGGGCCCAGGGAGGGTGTGGGAGCTTTCTTT
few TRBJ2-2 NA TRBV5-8 CASSFHGGGTGELFF TGTGCCAGCAGCTTTCACGGAGGCGGGACCGGGGAGCTGTTTTTT
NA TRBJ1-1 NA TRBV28 CASSPTRGNTEAFF TGTGCCAGCAGTCCGACCCGAGGGAACACTGAAGCTTTCTTT
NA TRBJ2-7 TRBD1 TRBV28 CASSPGQGIHEQYF TGTGCCAGCAGCCCAGGACAGGGAATCCACGAGCAGTACTTC
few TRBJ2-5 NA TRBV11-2 CASSLGPGEAETQYF TGTGCCAGCAGCTTAGGGCCGGGGGAGGCAGAGACCCAGTACTTC
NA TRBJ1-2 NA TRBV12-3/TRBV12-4 CASTPGFPYGYTF TGTGCCAGCACCCCGGGATTCCCATATGGCTACACCTTC
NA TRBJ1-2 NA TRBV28 CASSFTPDESYGYTF TGTGCCAGCAGTTTCACCCCCGATGAGAGTTATGGCTACACCTTC
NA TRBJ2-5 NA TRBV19 CASSPSGPETQYF TGTGCCAGTAGTCCGTCAGGCCCAGAGACCCAGTACTTC
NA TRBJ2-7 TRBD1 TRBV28 CASTPGQASYEQYF TGTGCCAGCACCCCGGGACAGGCGTCCTACGAGCAGTACTTC
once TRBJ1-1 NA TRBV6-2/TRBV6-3 CASTPIDRKGQPIF TGTGCCAGCACCCCAATAGACAGGAAGGGCCAGCCGATCTTT
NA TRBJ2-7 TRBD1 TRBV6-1 CASSEGDRAYEQYF TGTGCCAGCAGTGAAGGGGACAGAGCCTACGAGCAGTACTTC
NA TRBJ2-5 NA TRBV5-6 CASSQGGEETQYF TGTGCCAGCAGTCAGGGGGGAGAAGAGACCCAGTACTTC
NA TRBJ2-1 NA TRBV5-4 CASSSLLVYNEQFF TGTGCCAGCAGCTCCCTACTAGTCTACAATGAGCAGTTCTTC
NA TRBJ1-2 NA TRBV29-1 CSVSGTRYGYTF TGCAGCGTATCCGGGACACGGTATGGCTACACCTTC
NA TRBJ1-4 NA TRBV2 CASSDQVGAEKLFF TGTGCCAGCAGTGATCAGGTGGGGGCGGAAAAACTGTTTTTT
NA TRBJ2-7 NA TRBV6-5 CASSYSTTGPEQYF TGTGCCAGCAGTTACTCGACCACAGGGCCCGAGCAGTACTTC
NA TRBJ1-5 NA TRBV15 CATSRDALWDFSNQPQHF TGTGCCACCAGCAGAGACGCTCTTTGGGACTTTAGCAATCAGCCCCAGCATTTT
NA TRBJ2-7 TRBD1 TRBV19 CASSSSEGQGTRNEQYF TGTGCCAGTAGTTCCTCCGAGGGACAGGGGACTCGGAACGAGCAGTACTTC
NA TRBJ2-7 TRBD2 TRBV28 CASSPSSGSSYEQYF TGTGCCAGCAGCCCTTCTAGCGGAAGCTCCTACGAGCAGTACTTC
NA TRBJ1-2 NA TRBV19 CASRAGADYGYTF TGTGCCAGTAGAGCAGGTGCAGACTATGGCTACACCTTC
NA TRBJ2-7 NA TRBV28 CASSLSGDRDSHASEQYF TGTGCCAGCAGTTTGTCGGGGGACCGGGACAGTCATGCAAGCGAGCAGTACTTC
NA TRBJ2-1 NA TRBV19 CASIGVNEQFF TGTGCCAGTATAGGGGTCAATGAGCAGTTCTTC
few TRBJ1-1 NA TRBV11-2 CASSLSFAVNTEAFF TGTGCCAGCAGCTTAAGTTTTGCGGTAAACACTGAAGCTTTCTTT
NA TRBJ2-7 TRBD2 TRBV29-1 CSVEVAGEYEQYF TGCAGCGTTGAGGTAGCGGGGGAATACGAGCAGTACTTC
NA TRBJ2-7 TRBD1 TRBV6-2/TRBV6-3 CASSYRTGVYEQYF TGTGCCAGCAGTTACAGGACAGGGGTTTACGAGCAGTACTTC
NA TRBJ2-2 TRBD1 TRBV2 CASSGFMGKGATDSSTGELFF TGTGCCAGCAGTGGTTTTATGGGAAAGGGGGCGACCGACTCGAGTACCGGGGAGCTGTTTTTT
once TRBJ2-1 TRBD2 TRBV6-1 CASSDLSGLYYNEQFF TGTGCCAGCAGTGACCTCTCGGGACTATACTACAATGAGCAGTTCTTC
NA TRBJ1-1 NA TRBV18 CASSPAGVTEAFF TGTGCCAGCTCACCGGCGGGAGTCACTGAAGCTTTCTTT
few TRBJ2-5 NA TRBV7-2 CASSSPGGETQYF TGTGCCAGCAGCTCCCCTGGGGGGGAGACCCAGTACTTC
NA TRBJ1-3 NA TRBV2 CASSEGYLWRF TGTGCCAGCAGTGAGGGTTACCTCTGGAGATTT
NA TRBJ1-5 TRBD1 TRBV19 CAAQKIRDRDGVGNQPQHF TGTGCCGCCCAGAAAATCCGGGACAGGGATGGGGTAGGCAATCAGCCCCAGCATTTT
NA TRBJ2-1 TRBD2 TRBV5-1 CASSLGTSGRRSSYNEQFF TGCGCCAGCAGCCTTGGGACTAGCGGGAGGCGTAGCTCCTACAATGAGCAGTTCTTC
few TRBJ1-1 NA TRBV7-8 CASSLPNQGLNTEAFF TGTGCCAGCAGCTTACCCAACCAGGGGTTGAACACTGAAGCTTTCTTT
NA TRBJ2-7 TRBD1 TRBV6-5 CASSKTGGSYEQYF TGTGCCAGCAGTAAGACAGGGGGCTCCTACGAGCAGTACTTC
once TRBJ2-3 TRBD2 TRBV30 CAWSKLAADTQYF TGTGCCTGGAGTAAGCTAGCGGCAGATACGCAGTATTTT
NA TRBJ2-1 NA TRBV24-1 CATSDSTYNEQFF TGTGCCACCAGTGATTCTACGTACAATGAGCAGTTCTTC
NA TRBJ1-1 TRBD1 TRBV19 CASSMGQLNTEAFF TGTGCCAGTAGTATGGGACAGTTAAACACTGAAGCTTTCTTT
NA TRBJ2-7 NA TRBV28 CATWERYYEQYF TGTGCCACTTGGGAGCGCTACTACGAGCAGTACTTC
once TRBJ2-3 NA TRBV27 CASSFLRLAALDTQYF TGTGCCAGCAGTTTTTTAAGGCTTGCGGCCCTAGATACGCAGTATTTT
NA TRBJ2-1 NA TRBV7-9 CASGSSLGGEQFF TGTGCCAGCGGTAGCTCGCTAGGGGGTGAGCAGTTCTTC
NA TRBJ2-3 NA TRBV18 CASSLEGGLTDTQYF TGTGCCAGCTCACTCGAGGGAGGCCTCACAGATACGCAGTATTTT
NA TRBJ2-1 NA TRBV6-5 CAVQGTGGGDNEQFF TGTGCCGTCCAGGGGACTGGCGGGGGAGACAATGAGCAGTTCTTC
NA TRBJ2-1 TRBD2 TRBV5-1 CASHDLGGRPHEQFF TGCGCCAGCCACGATCTAGGCGGGAGGCCCCATGAGCAGTTCTTC
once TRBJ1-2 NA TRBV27 CASSSRSGNIYGYTF TGTGCCAGCAGTTCCCGATCAGGGAACATCTATGGCTACACCTTC
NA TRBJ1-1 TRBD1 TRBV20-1 CSASITGVRTEAFF TGCAGTGCTAGTATTACAGGGGTAAGGACTGAAGCTTTCTTT
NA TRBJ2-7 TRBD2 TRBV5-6 CASSRPGLARYEQYF TGTGCCAGCAGCCGGCCGGGACTAGCTCGCTACGAGCAGTACTTC
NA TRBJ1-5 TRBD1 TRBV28 CATTGVGPQHF TGTGCCACCACAGGGGTAGGGCCCCAGCATTTT
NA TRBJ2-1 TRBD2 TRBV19 CASRGSIYEQFF TGTGCCAGCCGCGGGAGTATCTATGAGCAGTTCTTC
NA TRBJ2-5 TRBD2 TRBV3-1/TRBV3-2 CASSHSLGVAGAEKTQYF TGTGCCAGCAGCCATTCCTTGGGAGTAGCGGGAGCCGAGAAGACCCAGTACTTC
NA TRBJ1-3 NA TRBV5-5 CASSLRGGPASSGNTIYF TGTGCCAGCAGCTTGAGGGGAGGGCCAGCCAGCTCTGGAAACACCATATATTTT
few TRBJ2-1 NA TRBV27 CASSTPTRMNEQFF TGTGCCAGCAGTACCCCCACTAGAATGAATGAGCAGTTCTTC